This passage covers 14 T cell receptor beta chains from one sample sequenced in a study of CD8 T cells in Susac syndrome. Random hexamers served to reverse transcribe roughly 0.5 to 1 ug RNA. Each CDR3 protein gets one entry after TCRdb re-called the immunoSEQ multiplex PCR reads with MiXCR. The sample shows some 130,000 distinct CDR3 sequences, approximately 89% of them seen only once. Input material: CD8+ T cells from PBMCs. These receptors all come from a human donor with multiple sclerosis.

The rearrangement joins TRBV12-3 or TRBV12-4 to TRBJ2-1; the match to TRBD2 covers 8 bases. This CDR3 is built from 13 residues. V was clipped by 3 bases and J by 9 bases; unmatched bases: 4. The CDR3 DNA is TGTGCCAGCAGTTTCAGCGGGAGTACTGAGCAGTTCTTC. Protein: CASSFSGSTEQFF.

The chain uses TRBV29-1 and TRBJ2-7; tentative D call: TRBD1 (5 bases). V lost 7 bases and J lost 7, with 14 bases in between. Germline-derived CDR1 and CDR2 are SQVTM and ANQGSEA. This CDR3 comprises 11 residues. CDR3 sequence: CSAGALEEQYF. The CDR3 DNA sequence: TGCAGCGCTGGGGCTCTGGAGGAGCAGTACTTC.

The gene calls are TRBV7-9 and TRBJ1-3; no clear D gene. The ends were cut back, 5 bases at V and 1 base at J, with 9 bases in the middle. CDR1 and CDR2 (germline): SEHNR, FQNEAQ (reference sequence). This CDR3 has 14 amino acids. CDR3 coding DNA: TGTGCCAGCAGCCTCGTTGGGTCTGGAAACACCATATATTTT. Translation gives CASSLVGSGNTIYF. The whole variable domain, remainder taken from reference TRBV7-9 and TRBJ1-3, is DTGVSQNPRHKITKRGQNVTFRCDPISEHNRLYWYRQTLGQGPEFLTYFQNEAQLEKSRLLSDRFSAERPKGSFSTLEIQRTEQGDSAMYLCASSLVGSGNTIYFGEGSWLTVV.

The chain links TRBV7-9 to TRBJ2-7, with no clear D. The V and J ends lost 5 bases and 0 bases respectively, with 11 bases between them. The CDR3 is 14 amino acids. The V gene's germline CDR1 is SEHNR and CDR2 FQNEAQ (reference sequence). The CDR3 DNA follows: TGTGCCAGCAGCCCCGCGACGGTCTCCTACGAGCAGTACTTC. Translated: CASSPATVSYEQYF. Filled out from reference TRBV7-9 and TRBJ2-7, the complete variable domain reads DTGVSQNPRHKITKRGQNVTFRCDPISEHNRLYWYRQTLGQGPEFLTYFQNEAQLEKSRLLSDRFSAERPKGSFSTLEIQRTEQGDSAMYLCASSPATVSYEQYFGPGTRLTVT.

The chain joins TRBV27 to TRBJ2-7; TRBD2 might be the D (5 bases). CDR1 is MNHEY, CDR2 SMNVEV, per germline (reference sequence). This CDR3 spans 15 amino acids. Trimming left V 4 bases short and J 3 bases short, with 16 bases between. In DNA form, the CDR3 reads TGTGCCAGCAGTTCGCTCGCCGGGGATCGCTACGAGCAGTACTTC. It encodes CASSSLAGDRYEQYF.

The rearrangement uses TRBV27 and TRBJ1-5; D is undetermined. V was cut by 8 bases and J by 7 bases, with 9 bases left in between. The CDR3 contains 11 residues. The germline CDR1 and CDR2 sequences are MNHEY and SMNVEV (reference sequence). CDR3 DNA: TGTGCCAGCGGGATTGGGCAGCCCCAGCATTTT. Residues: CASGIGQPQHF.

The J gene is TRBJ2-7, the V gene TRBV1; the table's D call of TRBD2 was not tested on the DNA. TRBV1 is an annotated pseudogene. CDR3 length equals 16 residues. The CDR3 DNA sequence: TGCACCAGCAGCCAAGTAAGTCTAGCGGAGACCTACGAGCAGTACTTC. It codes for CTSSQVSLAETYEQYF.

The J gene is TRBJ2-1, the V gene TRBV6-5, with D possibly being TRBD2 (5 bases). The V end lost 2 bases, the J end lost 4 bases, and 9 bases lay between the germline ends. The CDR3 consists of 14 residues. Germline CDR1 is MNHEY and CDR2 is SVGAGI. The CDR3: CASSYASSYNEQFF. The CDR3 coding sequence is TGTGCCAGCAGTTACGCTAGCTCGTACAATGAGCAGTTCTTC.

V and J are TRBV29-1 and TRBJ1-1; 8 bases line up with TRBD1. This CDR3 contains 16 residues. The ends lost 6 bases at V and 0 bases at J; junction bases unmatched: 12. Per germline, CDR1 SQVTM and CDR2 ANQGSEA. The CDR3 loop reads CSVGRTGTIMNTEAFF. In nucleotides, the CDR3 is TGCAGCGTCGGCCGGACAGGGACAATAATGAACACTGAAGCTTTCTTT.

This clonotype has more than one count but fewer than ten. The chain links TRBV28 to TRBJ2-7; 8 positions agree with TRBD1. CDR1 MDHEN and CDR2 SYDVKM come from the germline V gene. The J segment lost 6 bases and the V segment lost 7 bases, leaving 11 bases of the junction unmatched. The CDR3 contains 14 residues. The CDR3 is CASIPRQGTSEQYF. CDR3 DNA: TGTGCCAGCATCCCCCGACAGGGGACATCCGAGCAGTACTTC.

The V gene is TRBV10-3, the J gene TRBJ2-7; 9 bases align to TRBD2. V shed 1 base, J shed 3 bases, and the junction held 1 base outside the gene matches. Looked up from germline, CDR1 is ENHRY and CDR2 is SYGVKD. The CDR3 consists of 14 residues. The CDR3 coding sequence is TGTGCCATCAGTGAGTTAGCGGGAGACTACGAGCAGTACTTC. Encoded protein: CAISELAGDYEQYF.

The CDR3 reads CSVETAYEQYF. CDR3 nucleotides: TGCAGCGTTGAAACGGCGTACGAGCAGTACTTC. V gene TRBV29-1 combines with J gene TRBJ2-7; D not resolved. Germline V gives CDR1 SQVTM, CDR2 ANQGSEA. The CDR3 is made up of 11 amino acids. V was shortened by 2 bases and J by 4 bases, with 6 bases between the two germline ends.

This chain joins TRBV2 and TRBJ2-5; D is perhaps TRBD1 (7 bases). V shed 9 bases and J shed 5 bases, with 25 bases lying between them. This CDR3 is built from 16 residues. Per germline, CDR1 SNHLY and CDR2 FYNNEI. CDR3 coding DNA: TGTGCCAGTCCTCATAAAGTGGAGGGGGCTAAGGAGACCCAGTACTTC. This encodes CASPHKVEGAKETQYF.

The rearrangement joins TRBV20-1 to TRBJ2-4; D might be TRBD1 or TRBD2, each matching 5 bases. The CDR3 totals 12 residues. V was clipped by 6 bases and J by 7 bases, with 13 bases between them. Germline V gene lookup returns CDR1 DFQATT and CDR2 SNEGSKA (reference sequence). In DNA, the CDR3 is TGCAGTGCAGGGGACCTTTTTAACATTCAGTACTTC. Encoded protein: CSAGDLFNIQYF.